The entry below describes one T cell receptor beta chain. Its binding antigen is unknown. Per-base quality was not reported, and no clone a single base away is much larger than it. The germline V gene gives CDR1 as MNHEY and CDR2 as SVGAGI. Deletion took 5 bases off V and 3 bases off J, with a span of 13 bases between the germline ends. The CDR3 starts with the cysteine, ends with the phenylalanine, and has 14 residues. Kept here is only the CDR3 DNA, which spans 42 bases and is read in frame from base 1. The record originates from a study of lymphopenia after photon versus proton radiotherapy (dated by TCRdb to 2018 to 2020). Looking at the study overall: The immunological effects of photon versus proton radiation therapy were compared in patients with gastrointestinal tumors who developed high-grade lymphopenia. A cohort of around 21 patients with gastrointestinal tumors who received either photon or proton therapy and subsequently developed lymphopenia was included. The goal of the study was to describe how the two radiation modalities differ in their effects on the immune system.

Library preparation employed the immunoSEQ multiplex PCR assay. T cell repertoires were profiled by deep sequencing of rearranged TCR beta loci, alongside multiparametric flow cytometry. The clones in this table, taken by TCRdb from immuneACCESS, are in-frame only. Not every clone is retained; where verified, under half of the shortfall comes from an unresolved V gene, and the cause of the rest is unknown. This sample is represented by some 20,000 clones; 75% to 95% of them were singletons. The top ten clonotypes cover about 5.7% of the sample. Summary of the overall study and its limitations: Proton-treated patients stayed relatively stable during treatment, while photon-treated patients lost naive T cells and TCR diversity and gained effector/memory populations. Across the cohort, an inverse correlation was found between a larger post-nadir drop in TCR diversity and overall survival time among patients who died. The survival association was examined only in patients who died, and the authors described better survival with proton therapy as a possibility, not as a demonstrated result. After the lymphocyte count nadir, photon-treated repertoires showed oligoclonal expansion, especially of CD8+ Temra cells, which drove the drop in diversity.

This receptor chain uses TRBV6-5 and TRBJ1-2; a weak D assignment points to TRBD1 (6 bases agree). The origin of this receptor is a man aged 55-75 years with pancreatic cancer. The starting material was peripheral blood, obtained from a patient treated with photon-based radiotherapy. The CDR3 here reads CASSKTGLHYGYTF. The nucleotides are TGTGCCAGCAGTAAGACAGGCCTTCACTATGGCTACACCTTC.